A selection of T cell receptor beta chains follows, all from one sample in a study of T cell responses to AZD1222 COVID-19 vaccine. This table comes from immunoSEQ multiplex PCR, and its TCRdb copy is limited to in-frame clones, with some not included. The sample has tens of thousands of clones, around 82% seen once; the top ten hold approximately 46%. The sample consisted of peripheral blood, taken on day 0 of AZD1222 vaccination. Receptors were obtained from an adult in good health. The CDR3 runs from the conserved cysteine through the conserved F or W. Each record gives: clone size, CDR3 length, D gene, J gene, V gene, CDR3 protein, CDR3 DNA. A D gene is named only where the DNA matches it firmly. Where a row states a size, it is once, few, many or the class of an expanded clone; other rows omit it.

- | 19 | TRBD1 | TRBJ1-3 | TRBV2 | CASSPTGPGTGVSGNTIYF | TGTGCCAGCAGCCCTACCGGACCCGGGACAGGGGTTTCTGGAAACACCATATATTTT
- | 14 | - | TRBJ2-7 | TRBV5-1 | CASSEGTGSGEQYF | TGCGCCAGCAGCGAAGGGACTGGGTCGGGGGAGCAGTACTTC
- | 12 | - | TRBJ2-7 | TRBV27 | CASSSGTYEQYF | TGTGCCAGCAGTTCCGGAACCTACGAGCAGTACTTC
- | 16 | TRBD2 | TRBJ2-2 | TRBV6-5 | CASSYSLWGGTGELFF | TGTGCCAGCAGTTACTCCCTTTGGGGGGGCACCGGGGAGCTGTTTTTT
once | 12 | - | TRBJ2-6 | TRBV7-3 | CASSSGANVLTF | TGTGCCAGCAGCTCTGGGGCCAACGTCCTGACTTTC
- | 13 | - | TRBJ2-7 | TRBV12-2 | CARSLGVCYEQYF | TGTGCAAGATCTCTTGGCGTCTGCTACGAGCAGTACTTC
- | 14 | - | TRBJ2-5 | TRBV3-1/TRBV3-2 | CASSQADRQETQYF | TGTGCCAGCAGCCAAGCCGACAGGCAAGAGACCCAGTACTTC
- | 14 | TRBD2 | TRBJ2-7 | TRBV28 | CASSLLAETYEQYF | TGTGCCAGCAGTTTACTAGCGGAAACGTACGAGCAGTACTTC
- | 15 | - | TRBJ1-5 | TRBV5-8 | CASSFLGQRNQPQHF | TGTGCCAGCAGCTTTTTAGGACAGCGCAATCAGCCCCAGCATTTT
- | 13 | - | TRBJ2-2 | TRBV5-1 | CASSFVGTGELFF | TGCGCCAGCAGCTTCGTTGGGACCGGGGAGCTGTTTTTT
- | 14 | - | TRBJ1-1 | TRBV18 | CASSRVGENTEAFF | TGTGCCAGCTCCCGGGTCGGGGAGAACACTGAAGCTTTCTTT
once | 13 | TRBD1 | TRBJ1-6 | TRBV7-9 | CASSPGGRSPLHF | TGTGCCAGCAGCCCAGGGGGCCGATCACCCCTCCACTTT
few | 16 | TRBD1 | TRBJ1-4 | TRBV4-3 | CASSQDKTGINEKLFF | TGCGCCAGCAGCCAAGATAAGACAGGGATTAATGAAAAACTGTTTTTT
- | 17 | - | TRBJ1-3 | TRBV18 | CASSPPQDRASGNTIYF | TGTGCCAGCTCACCACCTCAAGACAGAGCCTCTGGAAACACCATATATTTT
- | 15 | TRBD2 | TRBJ2-3 | TRBV7-9 | CASSSGLAGADTQYF | TGTGCCAGCAGCTCCGGGCTAGCGGGTGCAGATACGCAGTATTTT
- | 16 | TRBD1 | TRBJ1-2 | TRBV12-5 | CASGLRQGARIYGYTF | TGTGCTAGTGGTCTACGACAGGGGGCGCGAATCTATGGCTACACCTTC
- | 15 | - | TRBJ2-5 | TRBV4-3 | CASSQGFRAEETQYF | TGCGCCAGCAGCCAAGGGTTTAGGGCAGAGGAGACCCAGTACTTC
- | 15 | - | TRBJ2-7 | TRBV5-6 | CASSLPAAGPYEQYF | TGTGCCAGCAGCTTGCCGGCAGCCGGACCCTACGAGCAGTACTTC
once | 14 | TRBD1 | TRBJ1-1 | TRBV5-1 | CASSPGGLFTEAFF | TGCGCCAGCAGCCCAGGGGGGCTCTTCACTGAAGCTTTCTTT
once | 14 | TRBD2 | TRBJ2-5 | TRBV5-6 | CASSSSGRQETQYF | TGTGCCAGCAGCTCAAGCGGGAGGCAAGAGACCCAGTACTTC
- | 12 | - | TRBJ1-2 | TRBV6-2/TRBV6-3 | CASSVTGGGYTF | TGTGCCAGCAGCGTTACCGGGGGCGGCTACACCTTC
few | 11 | - | TRBJ2-4 | TRBV20-1 | CSARDRGGTDF | TGCAGTGCTAGAGATAGGGGGGGCACGGACTTC
- | 16 | - | TRBJ1-5 | TRBV6-1 | CASSEAFRDSNQPQHF | TGTGCCAGCAGTGAAGCGTTCCGGGACTCTAATCAGCCCCAGCATTTT
- | 14 | TRBD1 | TRBJ2-7 | TRBV7-8 | CASSPDRVVNEQYF | TGTGCCAGCAGCCCTGACAGGGTTGTAAACGAGCAGTACTTC
- | 13 | - | TRBJ2-7 | TRBV28 | CASTSSESGEQYF | TGTGCCAGCACCTCCAGTGAGTCGGGGGAGCAGTACTTC
- | 13 | - | TRBJ2-5 | TRBV30 | CAWSMMNWETQYF | TGTGCCTGGAGTATGATGAATTGGGAGACCCAGTACTTC
- | 19 | TRBD2 | TRBJ2-3 | TRBV5-4 | CASSWGGYGGSQAGDTQYF | TGTGCCAGCAGCTGGGGGGGATATGGCGGGAGTCAGGCCGGAGATACGCAGTATTTT
few | 13 | - | TRBJ2-2 | TRBV12-3/TRBV12-4 | CASSSGIPGELFF | TGTGCCAGCAGTTCTGGGATTCCCGGGGAGCTGTTTTTT
- | 12 | - | TRBJ2-1 | TRBV6-5 | CASTSSYNEQFF | TGTGCCAGCACGAGCTCCTACAATGAGCAGTTCTTC
- | 16 | - | TRBJ2-2 | TRBV7-3 | CASSPSPGLSTGELFF | TGTGCCAGCAGCCCGAGCCCGGGACTGAGCACCGGGGAGCTGTTTTTT
- | 14 | - | TRBJ1-3 | TRBV2 | CASSEVTSGNTIYF | TGTGCCAGCAGTGAGGTGACCTCTGGAAACACCATATATTTT
- | 16 | TRBD1 | TRBJ2-1 | TRBV27 | CASRAGTGIGYNEQFF | TGTGCCAGCAGGGCCGGGACAGGGATTGGCTACAATGAGCAGTTCTTC
- | 14 | - | TRBJ1-4 | TRBV2 | CASSDTPGNEKLFF | TGTGCCAGCAGTGACACCCCTGGTAATGAAAAACTGTTTTTT
- | 14 | - | TRBJ2-1 | TRBV6-5 | CASSQSVENDEQFF | TGTGCCAGCAGCCAGTCGGTGGAAAATGATGAGCAGTTCTTC
- | 17 | TRBD1 | TRBJ1-6 | TRBV27 | CASSSKQGATYNSPLHF | TGTGCCAGCAGTTCAAAGCAGGGGGCTACCTATAATTCACCCCTCCACTTT
- | 15 | TRBD1 | TRBJ1-1 | TRBV4-2 | CASSIRDRPNTEAFF | TGTGCCAGCAGCATCCGGGACAGGCCCAACACTGAAGCTTTCTTT
- | 14 | - | TRBJ2-2 | TRBV11-3 | CASSLGPITGELFF | TGTGCCAGCAGCCTTGGTCCCATCACCGGGGAGCTGTTTTTT
- | 13 | - | TRBJ1-3 | TRBV2 | CASSEAHGNTIYF | TGTGCCAGCAGTGAAGCGCATGGAAACACCATATATTTT
- | 15 | TRBD2 | TRBJ2-3 | TRBV7-2 | CASSLADGRTDTQYF | TGTGCCAGCAGCTTAGCAGACGGGAGGACAGATACGCAGTATTTT
- | 11 | - | TRBJ1-4 | TRBV28 | CASSLGEKLFF | TGTGCCAGCAGCCTAGGTGAAAAACTGTTTTTT